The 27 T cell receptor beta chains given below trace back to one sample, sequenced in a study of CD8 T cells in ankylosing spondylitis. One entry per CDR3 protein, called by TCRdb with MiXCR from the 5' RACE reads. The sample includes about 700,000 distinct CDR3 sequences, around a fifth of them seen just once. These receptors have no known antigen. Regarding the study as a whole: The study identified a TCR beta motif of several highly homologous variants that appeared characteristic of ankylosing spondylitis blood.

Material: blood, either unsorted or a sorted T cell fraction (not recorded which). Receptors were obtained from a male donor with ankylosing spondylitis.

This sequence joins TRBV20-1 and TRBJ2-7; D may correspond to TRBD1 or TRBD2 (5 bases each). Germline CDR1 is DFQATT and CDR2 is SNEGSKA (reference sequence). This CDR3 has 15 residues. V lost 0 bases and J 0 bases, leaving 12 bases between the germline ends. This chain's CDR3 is CSARDWDESSYEQYF. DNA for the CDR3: TGCAGTGCTAGAGACTGGGACGAAAGCTCCTACGAGCAGTACTTC.

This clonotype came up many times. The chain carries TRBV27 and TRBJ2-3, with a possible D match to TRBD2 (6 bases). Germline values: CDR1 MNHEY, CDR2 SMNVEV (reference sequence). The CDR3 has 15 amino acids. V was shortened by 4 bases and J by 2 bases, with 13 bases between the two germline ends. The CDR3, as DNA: TGTGCCAGCAGTTCGCGGGATTTTTCCACAGATACGCAGTATTTT. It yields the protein CASSSRDFSTDTQYF.

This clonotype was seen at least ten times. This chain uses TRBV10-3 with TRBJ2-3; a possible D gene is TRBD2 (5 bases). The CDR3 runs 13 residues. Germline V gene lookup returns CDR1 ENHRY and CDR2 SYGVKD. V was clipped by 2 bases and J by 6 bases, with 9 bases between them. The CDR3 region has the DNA TGTGCCATCAGTGAGGGGGAGTGGGATACGCAGTATTTT. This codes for CAISEGEWDTQYF.

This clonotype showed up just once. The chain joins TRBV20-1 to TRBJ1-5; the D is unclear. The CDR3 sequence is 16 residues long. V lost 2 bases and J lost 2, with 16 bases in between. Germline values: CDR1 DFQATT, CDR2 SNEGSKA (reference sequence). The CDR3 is CSARPQSRQGNQPQHF. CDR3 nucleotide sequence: TGCAGTGCTAGACCTCAGTCCCGGCAGGGCAATCAGCCCCAGCATTTT.

CDR3 in DNA: TGTGCCAGCAGCGTCAGGGGGGCTGGGGAGCCCCAGCATTTT. Protein product: CASSVRGAGEPQHF. The J gene is TRBJ1-5, the V gene TRBV9; the match to TRBD1 covers 7 bases. The CDR3 runs to 14 residues. Losses at the gene ends were 2 bases for V and 8 bases for J; bases not matched to a gene: 7. Germline V gene lookup returns CDR1 SGDLS and CDR2 YYNGEE.

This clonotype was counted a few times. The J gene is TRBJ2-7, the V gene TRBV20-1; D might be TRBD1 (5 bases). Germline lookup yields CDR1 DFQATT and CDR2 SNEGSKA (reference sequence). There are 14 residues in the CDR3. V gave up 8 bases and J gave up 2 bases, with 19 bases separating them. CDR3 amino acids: CSPRRAGKTYEQYF. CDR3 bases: TGCAGTCCCCGTCGGGCAGGGAAAACCTACGAGCAGTACTTC.

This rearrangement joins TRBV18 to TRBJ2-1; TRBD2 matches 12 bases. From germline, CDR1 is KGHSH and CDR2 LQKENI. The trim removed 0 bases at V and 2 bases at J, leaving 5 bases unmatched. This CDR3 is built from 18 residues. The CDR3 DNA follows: TGTGCCAGCTCACCACCGGTGCGACTAGCGGGGGCCTACAATGAGCAGTTCTTC. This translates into CASSPPVRLAGAYNEQFF. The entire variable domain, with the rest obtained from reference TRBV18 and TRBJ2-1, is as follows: NAGVMQNPRHLVRRRGQEARLRCSPMKGHSHVYWYRQLPEEGLKFMVYLQKENIIDESGMPKERFSAEFPKEGPSILRIQQVVRGDSAAYFCASSPPVRLAGAYNEQFFGPGTRLTVL.

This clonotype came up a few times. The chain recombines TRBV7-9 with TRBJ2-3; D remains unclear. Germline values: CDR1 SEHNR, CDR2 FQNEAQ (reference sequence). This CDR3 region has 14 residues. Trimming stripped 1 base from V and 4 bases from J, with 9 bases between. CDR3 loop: CASSLVPSSDTQYF. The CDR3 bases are TGTGCCAGCAGCTTAGTACCATCATCAGATACGCAGTATTTT.

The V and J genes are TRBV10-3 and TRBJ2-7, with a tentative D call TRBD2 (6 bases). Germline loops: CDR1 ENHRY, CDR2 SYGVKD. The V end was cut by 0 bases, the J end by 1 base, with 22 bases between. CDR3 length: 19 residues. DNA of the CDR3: TGTGCCATCAGTGAGTCGGTTGGGGCTGGAGGGCAGTGGTCCTACGAGCAGTACTTC. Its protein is CAISESVGAGGQWSYEQYF.

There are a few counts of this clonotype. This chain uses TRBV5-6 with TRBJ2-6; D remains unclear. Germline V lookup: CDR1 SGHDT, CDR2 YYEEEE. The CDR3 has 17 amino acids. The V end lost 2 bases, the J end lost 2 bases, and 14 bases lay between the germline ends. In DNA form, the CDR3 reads TGTGCCAGCAGCTTTGGTTCTGGAGAGACTGGGGCCAACGTCCTGACTTTC. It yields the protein CASSFGSGETGANVLTF.

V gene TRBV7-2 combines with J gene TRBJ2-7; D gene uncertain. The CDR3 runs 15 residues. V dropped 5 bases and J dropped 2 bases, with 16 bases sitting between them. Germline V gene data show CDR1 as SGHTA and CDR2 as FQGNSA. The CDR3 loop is CASSTPTTGPYEQYF. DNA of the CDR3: TGTGCCAGCAGCACACCCACAACCGGGCCCTACGAGCAGTACTTC.

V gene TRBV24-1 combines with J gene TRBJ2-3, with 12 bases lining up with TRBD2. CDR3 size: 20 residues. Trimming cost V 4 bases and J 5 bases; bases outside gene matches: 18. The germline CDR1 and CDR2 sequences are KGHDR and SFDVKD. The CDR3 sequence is CATSEGISGTSGLVGDTQYF. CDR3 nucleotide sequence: TGTGCCACCAGTGAGGGCATCTCCGGGACTAGCGGGTTGGTGGGAGATACGCAGTATTTT.

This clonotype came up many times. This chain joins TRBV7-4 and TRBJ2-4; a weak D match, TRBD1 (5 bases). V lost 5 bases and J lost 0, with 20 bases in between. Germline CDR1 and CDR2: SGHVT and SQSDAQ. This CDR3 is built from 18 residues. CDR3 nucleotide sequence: TGTGCCAGCAGCCAACCCCACCTGACAGTTCTAGCCAAAAACATTCAGTACTTC. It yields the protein CASSQPHLTVLAKNIQYF.

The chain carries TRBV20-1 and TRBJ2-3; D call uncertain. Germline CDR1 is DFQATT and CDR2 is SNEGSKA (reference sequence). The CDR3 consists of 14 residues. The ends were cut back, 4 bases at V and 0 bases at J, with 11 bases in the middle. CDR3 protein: CSAIKGLSTDTQYF. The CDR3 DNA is TGCAGTGCTATAAAGGGTCTTAGCACAGATACGCAGTATTTT.

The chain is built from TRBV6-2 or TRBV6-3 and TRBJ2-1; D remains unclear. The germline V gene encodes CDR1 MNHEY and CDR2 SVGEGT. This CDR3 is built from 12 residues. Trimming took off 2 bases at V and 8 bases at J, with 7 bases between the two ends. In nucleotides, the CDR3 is TGTGCCAGCAGTTACCAAGTCCATGAGCAGTTCTTC. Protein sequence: CASSYQVHEQFF.

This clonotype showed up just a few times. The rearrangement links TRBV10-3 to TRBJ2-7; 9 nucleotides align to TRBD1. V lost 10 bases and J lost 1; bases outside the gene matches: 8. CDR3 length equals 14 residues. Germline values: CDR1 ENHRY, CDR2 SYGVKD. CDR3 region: CATAGQGPSYEQYF. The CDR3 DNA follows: TGTGCCACCGCTGGACAGGGGCCATCCTACGAGCAGTACTTC.

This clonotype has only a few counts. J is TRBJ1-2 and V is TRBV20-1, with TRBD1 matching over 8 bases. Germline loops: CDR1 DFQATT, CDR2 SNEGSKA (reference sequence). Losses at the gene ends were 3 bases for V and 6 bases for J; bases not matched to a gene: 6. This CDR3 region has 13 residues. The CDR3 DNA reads TGCAGTGCTAGGGACAGGGATAAGAATGGCTACACCTTC. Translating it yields CSARDRDKNGYTF.

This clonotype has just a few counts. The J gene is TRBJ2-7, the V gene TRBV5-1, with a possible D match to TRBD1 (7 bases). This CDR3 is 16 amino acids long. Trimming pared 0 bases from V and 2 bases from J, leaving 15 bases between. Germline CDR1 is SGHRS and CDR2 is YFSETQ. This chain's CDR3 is CASSLVGAGGTYEQYF. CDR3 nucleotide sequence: TGCGCCAGCAGCTTGGTGGGGGCAGGGGGGACCTACGAGCAGTACTTC. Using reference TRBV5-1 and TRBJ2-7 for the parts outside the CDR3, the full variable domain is KAGVTQTPRYLIKTRGQQVTLSCSPISGHRSVSWYQQTPGQGLQFLFEYFSETQRNKGNFPGRFSGRQFSNSRSEMNVSTLELGDSALYLCASSLVGAGGTYEQYFGPGTRLTVT.

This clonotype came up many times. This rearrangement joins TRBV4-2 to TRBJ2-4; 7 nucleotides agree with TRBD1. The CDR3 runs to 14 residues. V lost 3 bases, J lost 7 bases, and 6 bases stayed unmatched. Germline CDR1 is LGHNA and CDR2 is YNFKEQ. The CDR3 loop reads CASSQPPGQNIQYF. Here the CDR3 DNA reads TGTGCCAGCAGCCAGCCTCCGGGACAGAACATTCAGTACTTC.

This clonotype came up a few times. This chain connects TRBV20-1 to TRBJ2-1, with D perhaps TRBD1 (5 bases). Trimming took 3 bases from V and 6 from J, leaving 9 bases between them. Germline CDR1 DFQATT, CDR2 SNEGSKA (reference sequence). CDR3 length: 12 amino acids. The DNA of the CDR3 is TGCAGTGCTAGCGACAGAGGCAATGAGCAGTTCTTC. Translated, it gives CSASDRGNEQFF.

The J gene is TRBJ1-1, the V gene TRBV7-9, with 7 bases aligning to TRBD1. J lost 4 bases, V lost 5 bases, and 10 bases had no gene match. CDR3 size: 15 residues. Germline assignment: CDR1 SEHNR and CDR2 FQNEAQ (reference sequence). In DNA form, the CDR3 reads TGTGCCAGCAGCCCACCCAGGGCAGGGGGCACTGAAGCTTTCTTT. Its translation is CASSPPRAGGTEAFF.

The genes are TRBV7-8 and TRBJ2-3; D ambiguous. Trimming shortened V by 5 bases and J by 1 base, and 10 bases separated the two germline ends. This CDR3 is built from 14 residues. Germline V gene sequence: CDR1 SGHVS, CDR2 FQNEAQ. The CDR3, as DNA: TGTGCCAGCAGCACCCACCGTGGCACAGATACGCAGTATTTT. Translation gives CASSTHRGTDTQYF.

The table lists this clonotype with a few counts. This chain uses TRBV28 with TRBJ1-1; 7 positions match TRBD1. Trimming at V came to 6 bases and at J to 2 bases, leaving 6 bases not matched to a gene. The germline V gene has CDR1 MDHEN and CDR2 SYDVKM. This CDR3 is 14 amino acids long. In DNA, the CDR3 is TGTGCCAGCAGCCAGGACAGGTTTAACACTGAAGCTTTCTTT. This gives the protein CASSQDRFNTEAFF.

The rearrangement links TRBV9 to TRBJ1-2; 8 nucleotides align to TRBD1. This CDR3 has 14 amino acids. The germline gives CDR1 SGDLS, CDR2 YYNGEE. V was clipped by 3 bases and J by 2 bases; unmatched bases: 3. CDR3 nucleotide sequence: TGTGCCAGCAGCGCGACAGGGGACAACTATGGCTACACCTTC. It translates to CASSATGDNYGYTF.

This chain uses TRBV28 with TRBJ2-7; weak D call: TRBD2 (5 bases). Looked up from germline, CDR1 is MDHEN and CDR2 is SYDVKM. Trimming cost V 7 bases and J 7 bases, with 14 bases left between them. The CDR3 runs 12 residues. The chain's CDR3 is CASNRGYVEQYF. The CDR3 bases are TGTGCCAGCAACCGAGGGTACGTAGAGCAGTACTTC.

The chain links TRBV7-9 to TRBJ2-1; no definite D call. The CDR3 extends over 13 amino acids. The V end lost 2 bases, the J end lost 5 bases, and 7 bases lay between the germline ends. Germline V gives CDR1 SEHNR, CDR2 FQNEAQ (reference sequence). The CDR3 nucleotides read TGTGCCAGCAGCTTAACAGCGAACAATGAGCAGTTCTTC. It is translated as CASSLTANNEQFF.

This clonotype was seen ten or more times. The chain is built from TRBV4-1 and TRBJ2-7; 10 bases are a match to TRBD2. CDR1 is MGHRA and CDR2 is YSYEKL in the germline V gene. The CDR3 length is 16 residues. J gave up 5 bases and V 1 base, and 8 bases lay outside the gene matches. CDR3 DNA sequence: TGCGCCAGCAGCCAAGTTGGCCTAGCGGGGGACGACGAGCAGTACTTC. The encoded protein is CASSQVGLAGDDEQYF.